Reported below is one T cell receptor (beta chain). What it recognizes is unknown. The data were taken from a study of CD8 T cells in ankylosing spondylitis. One entry per CDR3 protein, called by TCRdb with MiXCR from the 5' RACE reads. Counted here are some 150,000 distinct CDR3 sequences, approximately 44% occurring once; the ten biggest clones make up 12% to 15%. The study, taken as a whole, reports: It was reported that disease-linked clones were significantly enriched in matched ankylosing spondylitis synovial fluid.

The sequence derives from a male donor with ankylosing spondylitis. Sequencing used synovial fluid, either unsorted or a sorted T cell fraction (not recorded which).

For the CDR3, the DNA is TGTGCCAGCAGTTCCCATAGTGTCGCAGATACGCAGTATTTT. Encoded protein: CASSSHSVADTQYF. V gene TRBV12-3 or TRBV12-4 combines with J gene TRBJ2-3; D unclear. This CDR3 contains 14 residues. V gave up 4 bases and J gave up 4 bases, with 12 bases separating them.